The 18 T cell receptor beta chains reported below all come from one sample, sequenced in a study of cytomegalovirus exposure and HLA in healthy donors. PCR used 60 Vbeta primers and 13 Jbeta primers. The assay was immunoSEQ multiplex PCR, and TCRdb's table has in-frame clones only and misses some. The sample has 120,000 to 150,000 clones, about 75% seen once; the top ten hold 1.7%. The specimen was PBMCs. The source of these receptors is a woman aged 30 to 39 in good health and CMV-seronegative.

This clone was detected a few times. The V gene is TRBV6-1, the J gene TRBJ1-1; 9 bases are shared with TRBD1. Germline assignment: CDR1 MNHNS and CDR2 SASEGT. This CDR3 is 15 amino acids long. J lost 8 bases, V lost 5 bases, and 12 bases had no gene match. In nucleotides, the CDR3 is TGTGCCAGCAGTTTACGAACACAGGGGGCCAGAGAAGCTTTCTTT. This codes for CASSLRTQGAREAFF.

This chain joins TRBV7-8 and TRBJ2-1, with TRBD2 identical over 9 bases. The CDR3 length is 15 residues. Germline lookup yields CDR1 SGHVS and CDR2 FQNEAQ. With 1 base clipped from V and 9 bases from J, the junction kept 7 bases outside the gene matches. As DNA, the CDR3 is TGTGCCAGCAGCTTAGGGGTAGCGGGGGTCGGTGAGCAGTTCTTC. This translates into CASSLGVAGVGEQFF.

The rearrangement joins TRBV4-3 to TRBJ2-7, with unresolved D. Germline values: CDR1 LGHNA, CDR2 YSLEER. The CDR3 is 13 amino acids. V was cut by 4 bases and J by 2 bases, with 9 bases left in between. Here the CDR3 reads CASSLSETYEQYF. DNA for the CDR3: TGCGCCAGCAGCCTTTCAGAAACCTACGAGCAGTACTTC.

This clone was counted a few times. The chain recombines TRBV30 with TRBJ2-3, with D tentatively TRBD1 (5 bases). Trimming pared 0 bases from V and 3 bases from J, leaving 13 bases between. The CDR3 contains 15 residues. CDR1 and CDR2 from the germline V gene are GTSNPN and SVGIG (reference sequence). This CDR3 is CAWSVTTVSTDTQYF. DNA of the CDR3: TGTGCCTGGAGTGTCACGACAGTATCTACAGATACGCAGTATTTT.

The genes are TRBV5-1 and TRBJ2-5; D may be TRBD2 (6 bases). Trimming shortened V by 0 bases and J by 5 bases, and 11 bases separated the two germline ends. Germline V gene lookup returns CDR1 SGHRS and CDR2 YFSETQ. CDR3 length equals 14 residues. As DNA, the CDR3 is TGCGCCAGCAGCTTGGAGCCTCGGGAGGAGACCCAGTACTTC. Translating it yields CASSLEPREETQYF.

This chain links TRBV5-1 with TRBJ2-3; D call uncertain. Germline values: CDR1 SGHRS, CDR2 YFSETQ. V lost 3 bases, J lost 1 base, and 6 bases lay in between. CDR3 size: 13 residues. Written as DNA, the CDR3 is TGCGCCAGCAGCTCACAACGCACAGATACGCAGTATTTT. It specifies CASSSQRTDTQYF.

This rearrangement joins TRBV6-1 to TRBJ1-2, with unresolved D. V was clipped by 0 bases and J by 3 bases, with 14 bases between them. Germline V gene lookup returns CDR1 MNHNS and CDR2 SASEGT. The CDR3 loop spans 16 amino acids. The CDR3 DNA reads TGTGCCAGCAGTGAAGCGAGTCTGGGCAGCCACTATGGCTACACCTTC. Protein sequence: CASSEASLGSHYGYTF.

About this clone: One end of the junction is discordant with germline, which a read error may explain. CDR3 DNA sequence: TGTGCCAGCAGCCCTGCGGATGCGCTCGGTGGCTACCCCTTC. Its protein is CASSPADALGGYPF. The chain employs TRBV5-5 and TRBJ1-2; D gene uncertain. The CDR3 extends over 14 amino acids. Germline V lookup: CDR1 SGHKS, CDR2 YYEKEE (reference sequence).

The V gene is TRBV28, the J gene TRBJ1-2; 10 bases line up with TRBD1. CDR3 size: 13 residues. Trimming removed 6 bases from V and 4 bases from J; junction bases left unmatched: 2. Looked up from germline, CDR1 is MDHEN and CDR2 is SYDVKM. The CDR3 protein is CASSRTGGYGYTF. The CDR3 region has the DNA TGTGCCAGCAGCAGGACAGGGGGCTATGGCTACACCTTC.

The chain uses TRBV4-1 and TRBJ1-2; TRBD1 matches at 7 bases. There are 15 residues in the CDR3. Trimming at V came to 0 bases and at J to 8 bases, leaving 9 bases not matched to a gene. CDR1 and CDR2 (germline): MGHRA, YSYEKL. CDR3 protein: CASSQDQGVQPGYTF. In nucleotides, the CDR3 is TGCGCCAGCAGCCAAGATCAGGGGGTTCAGCCAGGCTACACCTTC.

V usage is TRBV5-6 and J usage is TRBJ1-4, with TRBD1 matching over 9 bases. The V and J ends lost 7 bases and 5 bases, in that order; junction bases with no gene match: 9. CDR1 and CDR2 (germline): SGHDT, YYEEEE. The CDR3 extends over 15 amino acids. The CDR3 protein is CASCEQGAANEKLFF. CDR3 in DNA: TGTGCCAGCTGTGAACAGGGGGCAGCGAATGAAAAACTGTTTTTT.

The chain has TRBV2 and TRBJ1-5; 7 bases are shared with TRBD1. The CDR3 contains 15 residues. The V segment lost 1 base and the J segment 5 bases; nucleotides outside the gene matches: 5. Germline V gene lookup returns CDR1 SNHLY and CDR2 FYNNEI. The CDR3 DNA reads as TGTGCCAGCAGTGAAGAGGCAGGGGGATATCAGCCCCAGCATTTT. Translation: CASSEEAGGYQPQHF.

CDR3 DNA: TGTGCCAGCACCCCCTTCCTGGGCTTGGGCGAGCAGTACTTC. Its protein product is CASTPFLGLGEQYF. V is TRBV7-2 and J is TRBJ2-7; no clear D gene. The V gene lost 7 bases and the J gene lost 6 bases, with 19 bases spanning the gap. The CDR3 covers 14 residues. CDR1 and CDR2 from the germline V gene are SGHTA and FQGNSA.

The genes are TRBV6-5 and TRBJ1-5; the match to TRBD1 covers 8 bases. The germline CDR1 and CDR2 sequences are MNHEY and SVGAGI. The CDR3 has 14 amino acids. V lost 5 bases, J lost 7 bases, and 7 bases stayed unmatched. The CDR3 spells CASSPGTGNQPQHF. The CDR3 nucleotides read TGTGCCAGCAGTCCCGGGACAGGTAACCAGCCCCAGCATTTT.

The chain joins TRBV21-1 to TRBJ1-6; the DNA was not used to check the table's D call, TRBD1. TRBV21-1 has pseudogene status. The CDR3 totals 17 residues. CDR3 DNA sequence: TGTGCCAGCAGCAAAGATCCGGCAGGGGGCTATAATTCACCCCTCCACTTT. This encodes CASSKDPAGGYNSPLHF.

The CDR3 coding sequence is TGTGCCAGCAGCCCCTACGGGACAGCCAACACTGAAGCTTTCTTT. This codes for CASSPYGTANTEAFF. V usage is TRBV14 and J usage is TRBJ1-1, with 7 nucleotides matching TRBD1. V lost 4 bases and J lost 2; bases outside the gene matches: 7. CDR1 is SGHDN and CDR2 is FVKESK in the germline V gene. The CDR3 runs 15 residues.

CDR3 in DNA: TGTGCCAGCAGGACAGGGGGCTGGAGCACTGAAGCTTTCTTT. Translated, it gives CASRTGGWSTEAFF. V usage is TRBV5-4 and J usage is TRBJ1-1, with 10 bases aligning to TRBD1. Germline V gives CDR1 SGHNT, CDR2 YYREEE (reference sequence). The CDR3 runs 14 residues. After removal of 5 bases from V and 4 bases from J, the junction contained 5 bases not matched to a gene.

The genes are TRBV7-3 and TRBJ1-1, with D hard to call. Germline values: CDR1 SGHTA, CDR2 FQGTGA. The CDR3 has 14 amino acids. Trimming removed 1 base at V and 1 base at J, with 7 bases between. The CDR3 loop reads CASSLNSGNTEAFF. Here the CDR3 DNA reads TGTGCCAGCAGCTTAAATTCGGGGAACACTGAAGCTTTCTTT.